This is a list of T cell receptor beta chains from one sample in a study of blood T cells in healthy people across ages. TCRdb ran MiXCR on the 5' RACE reads and lists one entry per CDR3 protein. The sample consists of about 1 million distinct CDR3 sequences, over 35% of them appearing once. Specimen: blood. The receptors stem from a woman in her sixties in good health. Both conserved end residues are part of each CDR3. The D gene is left open where the match is weak. The size field is filled for only some rows; it gives once, few, many or a size class.

v_gene	abundance	d_gene	j_gene	CDR3nt	CDR3aa
TRBV27	-	TRBD1	TRBJ2-7	TGTGCCAGCAGCCAGGACAGGGGTATCTTCTACGAGCAGTACTTC	CASSQDRGIFYEQYF
TRBV5-6	-	TRBD2	TRBJ2-3	TGTGCCAGCAGCGGATTAGGGACTAGCGGGAGGGCAAGCACAGATACGCAGTATTTT	CASSGLGTSGRASTDTQYF
TRBV20-1	few	-	TRBJ2-7	TGCAGTGCTAGAGATAGGGGTTACGAAGAGTACGAGCAGTACTTC	CSARDRGYEEYEQYF
TRBV5-1	-	TRBD2	TRBJ2-1	TGCGCCAGCAGCTTTCTAAGCGGGAGAGGGAACAATGAGCAGTTCTTC	CASSFLSGRGNNEQFF
TRBV12-5	-	-	TRBJ2-5	TGTGCTAGTGGTTTGGGACTACGGGAGACCCAGTACTTC	CASGLGLRETQYF
TRBV10-3	few	-	TRBJ2-3	TGTGCCATCATGAACGGGTATAGCACAGATACGCAGTATTTT	CAIMNGYSTDTQYF
TRBV12-3/TRBV12-4	-	-	TRBJ1-3	TGTGCCAGCAGTTTACGGGAACCCATATATTTT	CASSLREPIYF
TRBV5-1	few	-	TRBJ2-7	TGCGCCAGCAGCTTAACAGGGCACTCCTACGAGCAGTACTTC	CASSLTGHSYEQYF
TRBV29-1	-	TRBD1	TRBJ1-1	TGCAGCCTGTCCGGGACAGGGGTGAACACTGAAGCTTTCTTT	CSLSGTGVNTEAFF
TRBV5-1	-	-	TRBJ2-5	TGCGCCAGCAGCGTGGCCGGGATACAAGAGACCCAGTACTTC	CASSVAGIQETQYF
TRBV10-1	-	-	TRBJ2-4	TGCGCCAGCAGTGTAGGATCTAAAAACATTCAGTACTTC	CASSVGSKNIQYF
TRBV2	-	TRBD1	TRBJ2-7	TGTGCCAGCAGACAGGGACAGGGCCTCTACGAGCAGTACTTC	CASRQGQGLYEQYF
TRBV5-1	-	-	TRBJ1-6	TGCGCCAGCAGCTTGGATGGCCAGGGGAGTTCACCCCTCCACTTT	CASSLDGQGSSPLHF
TRBV11-2	-	TRBD2	TRBJ2-1	TGTGCCAGCAGCTTAGATTCCCGGGGGACTAGCGGGAGTAGGGTATACAATGAGCAGTTCTTC	CASSLDSRGTSGSRVYNEQFF
TRBV6-2/TRBV6-3	few	TRBD2	TRBJ2-1	TGTGCCAGCAGTTCTTGGACTAGCGAGTACAATGAGCAGTTCTTC	CASSSWTSEYNEQFF
TRBV5-8	-	TRBD2	TRBJ2-1	TGTGCCAGCAGCGCGGGACTAGGATTGGGTTACAATGAGCAGTTCTTC	CASSAGLGLGYNEQFF
TRBV6-5	-	TRBD1	TRBJ2-1	TGTGCCAGCAGGCCCGGGACAGGGGCTGTCGATGAGCAGTTCTTC	CASRPGTGAVDEQFF
TRBV11-2	few	TRBD2	TRBJ2-5	TGTGCCAGCAGCTTAGAACCTAGCGGGAGGATGTTAGAGACCCAGTACTTC	CASSLEPSGRMLETQYF
TRBV11-2	-	TRBD2	TRBJ2-1	TGTGCCAGCAGCTTAGAAGGTAGCGGGAGTTACAATGAGCAGTTCTTC	CASSLEGSGSYNEQFF
TRBV12-3/TRBV12-4	few	-	TRBJ2-5	TGTGCCAGCAGTCATACCACGGCTGGAGAGACCCAGTACTTC	CASSHTTAGETQYF
TRBV12-3/TRBV12-4	-	TRBD2	TRBJ2-5	TGTGCCAGCACGCGATATGGACTAGCGGGAGTAGGGCAGTACTTC	CASTRYGLAGVGQYF
TRBV20-1	-	TRBD2	TRBJ2-7	TGCAGTGCTTCCGGGACTAAAAACTCCTACGAGCAGTACTTC	CSASGTKNSYEQYF
TRBV29-1	-	-	TRBJ2-5	TGCAGCGTGACTACTAGCTGGTACCAAGAGACCCAGTACTTC	CSVTTSWYQETQYF
TRBV5-1	-	TRBD2	TRBJ2-5	TGCGCCAGCAGCCCGGGACTAGAACAAGAGACCCAGTACTTC	CASSPGLEQETQYF
TRBV3-1	few	-	TRBJ2-7	TGTGCCAGCAGCCAAGATGTGGGATACAGCTCCTACGAGCAGTACTTC	CASSQDVGYSSYEQYF